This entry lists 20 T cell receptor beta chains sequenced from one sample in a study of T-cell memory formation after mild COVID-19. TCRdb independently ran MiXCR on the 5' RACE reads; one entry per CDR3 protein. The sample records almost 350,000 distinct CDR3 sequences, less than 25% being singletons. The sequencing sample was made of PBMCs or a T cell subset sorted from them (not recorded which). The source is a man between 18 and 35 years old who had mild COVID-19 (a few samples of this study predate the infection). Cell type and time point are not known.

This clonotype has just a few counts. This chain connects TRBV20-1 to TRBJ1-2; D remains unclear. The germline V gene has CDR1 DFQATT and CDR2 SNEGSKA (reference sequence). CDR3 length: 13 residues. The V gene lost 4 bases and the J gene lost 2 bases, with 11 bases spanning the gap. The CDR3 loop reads CSATEVENYGYTF. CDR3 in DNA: TGCAGTGCTACGGAAGTGGAGAACTATGGCTACACCTTC.

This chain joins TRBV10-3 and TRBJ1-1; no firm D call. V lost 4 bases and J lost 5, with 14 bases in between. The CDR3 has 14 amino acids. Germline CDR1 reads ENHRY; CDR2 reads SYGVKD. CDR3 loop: CAISVAGWATEAFF. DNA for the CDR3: TGTGCCATCAGTGTTGCGGGGTGGGCAACTGAAGCTTTCTTT.

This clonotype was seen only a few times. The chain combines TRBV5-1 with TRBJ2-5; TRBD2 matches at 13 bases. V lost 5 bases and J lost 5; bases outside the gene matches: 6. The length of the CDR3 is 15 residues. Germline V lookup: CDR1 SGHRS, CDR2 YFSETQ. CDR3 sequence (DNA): TGCGCCAGCAGGCGGACTAGCGGGGGTTTTGAGACCCAGTACTTC. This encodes CASRRTSGGFETQYF. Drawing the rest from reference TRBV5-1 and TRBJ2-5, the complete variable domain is KAGVTQTPRYLIKTRGQQVTLSCSPISGHRSVSWYQQTPGQGLQFLFEYFSETQRNKGNFPGRFSGRQFSNSRSEMNVSTLELGDSALYLCASRRTSGGFETQYFGPGTRLLVL.

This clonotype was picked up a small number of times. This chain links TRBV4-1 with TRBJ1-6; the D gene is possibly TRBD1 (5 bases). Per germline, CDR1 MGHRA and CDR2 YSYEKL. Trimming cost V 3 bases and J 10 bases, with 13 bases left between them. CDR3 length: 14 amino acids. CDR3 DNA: TGCGCCAGCAGCCACCCCGGCAGGGAGTCACCCCTCCACTTT. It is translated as CASSHPGRESPLHF.

In DNA form, the CDR3 reads TGTGCCAGCAGCTTAGGGAAGGGGAACACTGAAGCTTTCTTT. Translating gives CASSLGKGNTEAFF. The rearrangement uses TRBV7-6 and TRBJ1-1; D not certain. Germline V gene data show CDR1 as SGHVS and CDR2 as FNYEAQ. The CDR3 length is 14 residues. The V end was cut by 1 base, the J end by 1 base, with 7 bases between.

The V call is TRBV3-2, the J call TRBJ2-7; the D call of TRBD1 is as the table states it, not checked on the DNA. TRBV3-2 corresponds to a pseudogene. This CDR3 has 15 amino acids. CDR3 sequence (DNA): TGTGCCAGCAGCCAAGACAGGGGGCGGATGGCGGTGCAGTACGTC. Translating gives CASSQDRGRMAVQYV.

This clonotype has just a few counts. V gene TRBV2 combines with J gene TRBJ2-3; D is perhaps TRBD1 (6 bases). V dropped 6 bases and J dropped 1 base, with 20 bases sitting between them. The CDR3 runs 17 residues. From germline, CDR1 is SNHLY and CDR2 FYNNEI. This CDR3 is CASRLSTGSGGTDTQYF. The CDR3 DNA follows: TGTGCCAGCAGATTGAGTACAGGGAGTGGGGGCACAGATACGCAGTATTTT.

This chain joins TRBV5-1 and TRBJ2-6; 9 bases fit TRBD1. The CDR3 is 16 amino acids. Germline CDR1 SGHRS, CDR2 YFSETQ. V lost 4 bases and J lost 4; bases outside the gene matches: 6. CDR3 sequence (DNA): TGCGCCAGCAGCCCACAGGGGGCCTCAGGGGCCAACGTCCTGACTTTC. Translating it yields CASSPQGASGANVLTF. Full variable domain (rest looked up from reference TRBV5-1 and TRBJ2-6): KAGVTQTPRYLIKTRGQQVTLSCSPISGHRSVSWYQQTPGQGLQFLFEYFSETQRNKGNFPGRFSGRQFSNSRSEMNVSTLELGDSALYLCASSPQGASGANVLTFGAGSRLTVL.

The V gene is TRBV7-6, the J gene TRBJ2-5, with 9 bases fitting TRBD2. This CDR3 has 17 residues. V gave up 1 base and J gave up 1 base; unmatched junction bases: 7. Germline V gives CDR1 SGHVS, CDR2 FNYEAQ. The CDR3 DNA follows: TGTGCCAGCAGCTTAGTGCGACTAGCGGAGCGCCAAGAGACCCAGTACTTC. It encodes CASSLVRLAERQETQYF.

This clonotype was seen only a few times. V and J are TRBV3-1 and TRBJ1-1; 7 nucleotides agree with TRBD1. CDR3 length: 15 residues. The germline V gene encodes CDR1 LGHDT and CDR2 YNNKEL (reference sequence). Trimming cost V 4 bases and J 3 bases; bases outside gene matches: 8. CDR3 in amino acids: CASSPPGTVDTEAFF. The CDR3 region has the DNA TGTGCCAGCAGCCCACCCGGGACAGTGGACACTGAAGCTTTCTTT.

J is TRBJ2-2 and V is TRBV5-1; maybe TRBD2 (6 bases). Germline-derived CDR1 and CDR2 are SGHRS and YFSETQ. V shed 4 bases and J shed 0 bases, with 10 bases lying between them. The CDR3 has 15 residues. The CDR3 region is CASSGGTANTGELFF. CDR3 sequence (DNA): TGCGCCAGCAGCGGCGGGACGGCGAACACCGGGGAGCTGTTTTTT.

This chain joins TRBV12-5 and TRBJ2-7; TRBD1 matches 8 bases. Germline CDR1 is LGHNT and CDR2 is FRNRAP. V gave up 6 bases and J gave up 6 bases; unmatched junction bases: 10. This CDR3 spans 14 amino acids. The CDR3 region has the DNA TGTGCTAGTGGCGGACAGGGAGGCGAAGGCGAGCAGTACTTC. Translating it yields CASGGQGGEGEQYF.

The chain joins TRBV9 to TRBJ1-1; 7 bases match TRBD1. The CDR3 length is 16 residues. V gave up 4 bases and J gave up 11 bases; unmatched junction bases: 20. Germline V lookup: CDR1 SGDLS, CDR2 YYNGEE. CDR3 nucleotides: TGTGCCAGCAGCCCGGGGGGACAGTTCGTCTTTATCGCGGCTTTCTTT. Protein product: CASSPGGQFVFIAAFF.

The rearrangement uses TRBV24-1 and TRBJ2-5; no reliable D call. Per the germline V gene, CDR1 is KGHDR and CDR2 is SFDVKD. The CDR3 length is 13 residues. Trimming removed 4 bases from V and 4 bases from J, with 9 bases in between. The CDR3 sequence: CATSDRRAETQYF. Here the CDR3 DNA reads TGTGCCACCAGTGACCGTCGGGCAGAGACCCAGTACTTC.

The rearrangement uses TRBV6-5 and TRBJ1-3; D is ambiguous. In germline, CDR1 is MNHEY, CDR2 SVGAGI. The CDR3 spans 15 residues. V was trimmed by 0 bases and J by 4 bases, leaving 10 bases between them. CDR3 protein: CASSYSILVGNTIYF. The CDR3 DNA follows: TGTGCCAGCAGTTACTCGATTTTGGTCGGAAACACCATATATTTT.

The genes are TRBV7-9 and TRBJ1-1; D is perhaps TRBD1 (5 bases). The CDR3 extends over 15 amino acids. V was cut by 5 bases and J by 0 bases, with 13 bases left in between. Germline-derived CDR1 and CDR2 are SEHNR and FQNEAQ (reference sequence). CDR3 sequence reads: CASSLRGAMNTEAFF. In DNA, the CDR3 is TGTGCCAGCAGCCTACGGGGCGCTATGAACACTGAAGCTTTCTTT.

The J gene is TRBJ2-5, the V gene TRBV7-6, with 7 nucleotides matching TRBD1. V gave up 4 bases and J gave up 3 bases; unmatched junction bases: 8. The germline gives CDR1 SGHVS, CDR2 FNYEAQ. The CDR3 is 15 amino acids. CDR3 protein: CASSSTPTGKETQYF. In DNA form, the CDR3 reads TGTGCCAGCAGCTCAACTCCGACAGGGAAAGAGACCCAGTACTTC.

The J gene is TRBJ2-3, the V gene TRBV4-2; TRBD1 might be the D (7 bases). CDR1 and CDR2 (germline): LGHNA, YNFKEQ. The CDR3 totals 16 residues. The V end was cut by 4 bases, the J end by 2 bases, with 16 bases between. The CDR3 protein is CASSPPRGAITDTQYF. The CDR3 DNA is TGTGCCAGCAGCCCCCCCAGGGGGGCGATCACAGATACGCAGTATTTT.

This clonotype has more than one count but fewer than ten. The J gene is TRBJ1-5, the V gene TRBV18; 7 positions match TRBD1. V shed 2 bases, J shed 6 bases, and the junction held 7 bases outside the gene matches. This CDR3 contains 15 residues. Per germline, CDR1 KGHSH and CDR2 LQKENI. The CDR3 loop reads CASSPEIGGFQPQHF. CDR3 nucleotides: TGTGCCAGCTCACCAGAAATAGGGGGCTTTCAGCCCCAGCATTTT.

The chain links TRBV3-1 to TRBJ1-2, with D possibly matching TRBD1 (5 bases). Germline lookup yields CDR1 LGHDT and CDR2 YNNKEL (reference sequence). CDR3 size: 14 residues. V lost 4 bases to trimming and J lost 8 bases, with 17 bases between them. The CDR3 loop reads CASSPAAGARGYTF. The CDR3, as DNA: TGTGCCAGCAGCCCCGCGGCTGGGGCGCGGGGCTACACCTTC. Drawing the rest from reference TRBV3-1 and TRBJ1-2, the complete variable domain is DTAVSQTPKYLVTQMGNDKSIKCEQNLGHDTMYWYKQDSKKFLKIMFSYNNKELIINETVPNRFSPKSPDKAHLNLHINSLELGDSAVYFCASSPAAGARGYTFGSGTRLTVV.